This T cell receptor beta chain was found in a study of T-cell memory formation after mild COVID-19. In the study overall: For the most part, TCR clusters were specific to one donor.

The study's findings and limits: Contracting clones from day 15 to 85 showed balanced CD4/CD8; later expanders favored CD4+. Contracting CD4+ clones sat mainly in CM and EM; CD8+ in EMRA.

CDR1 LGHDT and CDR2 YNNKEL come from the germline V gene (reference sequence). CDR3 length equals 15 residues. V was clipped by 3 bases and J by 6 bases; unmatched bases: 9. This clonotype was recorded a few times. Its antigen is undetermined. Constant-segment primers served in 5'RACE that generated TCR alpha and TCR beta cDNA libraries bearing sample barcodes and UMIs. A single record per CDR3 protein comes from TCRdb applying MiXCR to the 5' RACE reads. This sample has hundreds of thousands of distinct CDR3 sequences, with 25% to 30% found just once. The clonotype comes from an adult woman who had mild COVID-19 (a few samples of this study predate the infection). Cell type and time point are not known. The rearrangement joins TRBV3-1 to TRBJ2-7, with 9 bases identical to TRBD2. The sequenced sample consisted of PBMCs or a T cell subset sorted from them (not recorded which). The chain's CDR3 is CASSHHLGLAGEQYF. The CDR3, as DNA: TGTGCCAGCAGCCATCACTTGGGACTAGCAGGCGAGCAGTACTTC.